A selection of T cell receptor beta chains follows, all from one sample in a study of cytomegalovirus exposure and HLA in healthy donors. Method: immunoSEQ multiplex PCR; TCRdb's copy keeps in-frame clones and lacks some. The sample carries 200,000 or so clones, 82% recorded once. Material for sequencing was PBMCs. These receptors were taken from a woman aged 40 to 49 in good health and CMV-seronegative. The CDR3 runs from the conserved cysteine through the conserved F or W. A D gene is named only where the DNA matches it firmly. Not all rows give a size; the values are once, few, many and, for expanded clones, a class.

clone_size j_call v_call d_call cdr3_nt cdr3_aa
- TRBJ2-3 TRBV6-4 - TGTGCCAGCGCCCGCGGGCGTGGGAAGACAGATACGCAGTATTTT CASARGRGKTDTQYF
few TRBJ2-7 TRBV30 TRBD2 TGTGCCTGGTCGAGACTAGCGGCCTACGAGCAGTACTTC CAWSRLAAYEQYF
- TRBJ2-7 TRBV6-1 - TGTGCCAGCAGTGACCGGCGGGAGCAGTACTTC CASSDRREQYF
few TRBJ1-5 TRBV2 - TGTGCCAGCAGTGGGGATTTGGGGGGTCAGCCCCAGCATTTT CASSGDLGGQPQHF
few TRBJ2-7 TRBV30 - TGTGCCTGGAGTCGATACGCTGGGGCCTACGAGCAGTACTTC CAWSRYAGAYEQYF
- TRBJ2-2 TRBV27 - TGTGCTACACGTCGGACAGCGAACACCGGGGAGCTGTTTTTT CATRRTANTGELFF
- TRBJ2-3 TRBV11-2 TRBD1 TGTGCCAGCAGGCCCGACAGGGGGACAGATACGCAGTATTTT CASRPDRGTDTQYF
- TRBJ2-6 TRBV4-2 - TGTGCCAGCAGCCAGGCGGTAAAGAGCTCTGGGGCCAACGTCCTGACTTTC CASSQAVKSSGANVLTF
- TRBJ1-1 TRBV14 - TGTGCCAGCAGCCAGTTATCCCCAGCTTTCTTT CASSQLSPAFF
- TRBJ1-2 TRBV27 - TGTGCCACCGCCCCCCTGGGCAGTAACTTCATCGGCAATGGCTACACCTTC CATAPLGSNFIGNGYTF
- TRBJ2-2 TRBV9 - TGTGCCAGCAATGCGGGTGGAAACACCGGGGAGCTGTTTTTT CASNAGGNTGELFF
- TRBJ2-2 TRBV11-2 - TGTGCCAGCAGCTTCCTCACCGGGGAGCTGTTTTTT CASSFLTGELFF
- TRBJ2-3 TRBV27 - TGTGCCAGCAGTTTAATGGCCATGGCAGATACGCAGTATTTT CASSLMAMADTQYF
few TRBJ2-4 TRBV6-6 TRBD1 TGTGCCGCCAGGGGGCTGGAGGACATTCAGTACTTC CAARGLEDIQYF
once TRBJ2-3 TRBV11-2 - TGTGCCAGCAGCTACCTAGGGGGTACAGATACGCAGTATTTT CASSYLGGTDTQYF
- TRBJ2-7 TRBV30 - TGTGCCTGGAGTGTAATAGCCGGCTACGAGCAGTACTTC CAWSVIAGYEQYF
- TRBJ1-5 TRBV27 - TGTGCCAGCAGTTCAGGGGAGAATCAGCCCCAGCATTTT CASSSGENQPQHF
- TRBJ1-5 TRBV7-9 TRBD1 TGTGCCAGCAGTCCAGGGGGTGATACGCCTCAGCATTTT CASSPGGDTPQHF
- TRBJ2-3 TRBV20-1 TRBD1 TGCAGTGCTGGACAGGGGGAGGCGCAGTATTTT CSAGQGEAQYF
- TRBJ1-1 TRBV21-1 - TGTGCCAGCAGCATCGAAGACAGACACCCTTTTGAAGCTTTCTTT CASSIEDRHPFEAFF
- TRBJ2-4 TRBV4-1 TRBD1 TGCGCCAGCAGCCAGGGGGTGCAGGGGGTTCTTGCCAAAAACATTCAGTACTTC CASSQGVQGVLAKNIQYF
- TRBJ2-7 TRBV6-5 - TGTGCCAGCAGCAAGAGCTACGAGCAGTACTTC CASSKSYEQYF
- TRBJ2-2 TRBV13 TRBD1 TGTGCCAGCAGCTACCGACAGGGGCGCGGTACCGGGGAGCTGTTTTTT CASSYRQGRGTGELFF
few TRBJ1-1 TRBV28 TRBD1 TGTGCCAGCAGCCCCAGACAGGGCCAAGCTTTCTTT CASSPRQGQAFF